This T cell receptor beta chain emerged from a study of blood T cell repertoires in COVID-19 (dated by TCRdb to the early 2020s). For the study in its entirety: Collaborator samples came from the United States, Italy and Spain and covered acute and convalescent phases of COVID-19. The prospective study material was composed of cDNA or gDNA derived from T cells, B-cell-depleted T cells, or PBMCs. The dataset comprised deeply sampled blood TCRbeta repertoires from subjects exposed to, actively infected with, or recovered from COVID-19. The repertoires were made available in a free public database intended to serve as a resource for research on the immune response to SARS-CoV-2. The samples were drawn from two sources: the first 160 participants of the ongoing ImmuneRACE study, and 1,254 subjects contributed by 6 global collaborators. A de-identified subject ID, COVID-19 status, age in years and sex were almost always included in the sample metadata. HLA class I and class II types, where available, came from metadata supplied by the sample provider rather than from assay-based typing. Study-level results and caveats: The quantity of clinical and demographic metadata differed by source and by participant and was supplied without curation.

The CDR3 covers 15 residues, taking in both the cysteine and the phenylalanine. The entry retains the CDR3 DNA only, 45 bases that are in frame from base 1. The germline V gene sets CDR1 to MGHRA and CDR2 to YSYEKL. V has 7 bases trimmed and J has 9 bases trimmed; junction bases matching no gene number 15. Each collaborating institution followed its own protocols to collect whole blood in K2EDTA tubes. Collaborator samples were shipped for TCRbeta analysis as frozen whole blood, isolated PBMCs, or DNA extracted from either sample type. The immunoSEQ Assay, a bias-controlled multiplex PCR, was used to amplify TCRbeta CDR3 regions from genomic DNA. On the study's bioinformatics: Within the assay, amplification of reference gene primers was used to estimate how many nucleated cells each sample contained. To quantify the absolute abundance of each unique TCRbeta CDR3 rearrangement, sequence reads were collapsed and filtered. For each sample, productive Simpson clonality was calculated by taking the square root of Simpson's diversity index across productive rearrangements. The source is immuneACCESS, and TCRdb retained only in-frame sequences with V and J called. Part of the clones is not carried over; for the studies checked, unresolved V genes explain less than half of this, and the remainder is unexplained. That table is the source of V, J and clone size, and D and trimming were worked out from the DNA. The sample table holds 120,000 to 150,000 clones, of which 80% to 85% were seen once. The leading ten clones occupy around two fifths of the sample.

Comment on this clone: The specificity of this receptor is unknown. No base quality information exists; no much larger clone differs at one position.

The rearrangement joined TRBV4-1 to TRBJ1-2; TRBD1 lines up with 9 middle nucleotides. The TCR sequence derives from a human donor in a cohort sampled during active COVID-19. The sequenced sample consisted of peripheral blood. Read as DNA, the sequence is TGCGCCAGCACTCGACCGGGACAGGGCTTCAGGAGCTACACCTTC. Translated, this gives CASTRPGQGFRSYTF.